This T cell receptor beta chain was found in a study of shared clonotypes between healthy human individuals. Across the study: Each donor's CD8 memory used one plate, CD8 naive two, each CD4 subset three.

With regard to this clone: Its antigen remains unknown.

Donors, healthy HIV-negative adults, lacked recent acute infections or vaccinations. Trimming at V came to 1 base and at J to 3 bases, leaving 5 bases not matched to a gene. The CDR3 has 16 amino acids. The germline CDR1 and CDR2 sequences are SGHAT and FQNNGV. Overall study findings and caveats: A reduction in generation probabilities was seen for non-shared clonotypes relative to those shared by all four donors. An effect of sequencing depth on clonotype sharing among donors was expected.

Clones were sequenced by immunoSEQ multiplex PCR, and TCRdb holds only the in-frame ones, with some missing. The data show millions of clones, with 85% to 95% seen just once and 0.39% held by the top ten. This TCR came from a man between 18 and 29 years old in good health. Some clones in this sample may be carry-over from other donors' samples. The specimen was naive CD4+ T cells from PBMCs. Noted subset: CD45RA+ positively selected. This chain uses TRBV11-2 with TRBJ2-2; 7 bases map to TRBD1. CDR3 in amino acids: CASSLGGTAYTGELFF. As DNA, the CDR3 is TGTGCCAGCAGCTTAGGAGGGACAGCCTACACCGGGGAGCTGTTTTTT.